Listed below are T cell receptor beta chains from one sample, sequenced in a study of T cells in Graves' hyperthyroidism and ophthalmopathy. TCRdb re-called the multiplex PCR reads with MiXCR, one entry per CDR3 protein. The data contain some 570,000 distinct CDR3 sequences, 15% to 20% of them singletons. What was sequenced was blood. Receptors were obtained from a woman younger than 35 with Graves' ophthalmopathy. The CDR3 runs from the conserved cysteine through the conserved F or W. The D gene is left open where the match is weak. Where a row states a size, it is once, few, many or the class of an expanded clone; other rows omit it.

many TRBJ2-5 TRBV12-3/TRBV12-4 TRBD2 TGTGCCAGCAGCCCCGCGGGGGTCGGAGAGACCCAGTACTTC CASSPAGVGETQYF
many TRBJ1-5 TRBV5-5 NA TGTGCCAGCAGCCCCGAGGACCTTCTAAATCAGCCCCAGCATTTT CASSPEDLLNQPQHF
NA TRBJ2-2 TRBV12-3/TRBV12-4 NA TGTGCCAGTTCTGGGGCGCGAGTCGGGGAGCTGTTTTTT CASSGARVGELFF
many TRBJ1-2 TRBV11-2 NA TGTGCCAGCAGCTTGGGACAACAGTATGGCTACACCTTC CASSLGQQYGYTF
NA TRBJ2-1 TRBV7-9 NA TGTGCCATCGAACGGGGGCTGAATGAGCAGTTCTTC CAIERGLNEQFF
NA TRBJ2-1 TRBV28 TRBD2 TGTGCCAGCTCCACTCTAGCGGGAGAAGCCTACAATGAGCAGTTCTTC CASSTLAGEAYNEQFF
few TRBJ2-7 TRBV7-9 NA TGTGCCAGCAGCAGTGACGTATCCTACGAGCAGTACTTC CASSSDVSYEQYF
NA TRBJ2-5 TRBV27 NA TGTGCCAGCAATTTATTCCCGTACCAAGAGACCCAGTACTTC CASNLFPYQETQYF
NA TRBJ1-6 TRBV20-1 NA TGCAGTGCTAAACGGAGAGGGTCCGATAATTCACCCCTCCACTTT CSAKRRGSDNSPLHF
NA TRBJ2-1 TRBV13 NA TGTGCCAGCAGCTTGGGGCAAGCGGCCGGCTACAATGAGCAGTTCTTC CASSLGQAAGYNEQFF
NA TRBJ2-6 TRBV11-2 TRBD1 TGTGCCAGCAGCACTACATCCGGGACAGGGAACTCTGGGGCCAACGTCCTGACTTTC CASSTTSGTGNSGANVLTF
many TRBJ1-1 TRBV3-1 NA TGTGCCAGCAGCCAAGATAGGTTGACTGAAGCTTTCTTT CASSQDRLTEAFF
many TRBJ2-5 TRBV10-3 TRBD1 TGTGCCATCAGTGGGACAGGCCTCCAAGAGACCCAGTACTTC CAISGTGLQETQYF
NA TRBJ1-4 TRBV10-3 NA TGTGCCACCGGGGGGCCAACTAATGAAAAACTGTTTTTT CATGGPTNEKLFF
many TRBJ1-1 TRBV30 NA TGTGCCTGGAGCCCCTGGACACGGGGGGCTTTCTTT CAWSPWTRGAFF
NA TRBJ2-5 TRBV24-1 NA TGTGCCACCAGTGATTTGGATTCTGCGGGTAGAGAGACCCAGTACTTC CATSDLDSAGRETQYF
many TRBJ1-5 TRBV6-1 TRBD1 TGTGCCAGCAGTAGCCGGGACAGGGGTCGAATATTAGGCAATCAGCCCCAGCATTTT CASSSRDRGRILGNQPQHF
many TRBJ2-1 TRBV20-1 NA TGCAGTGCTAGAGATCTCGGCGGGGTGTACAATGAGCAGTTCTTC CSARDLGGVYNEQFF
many TRBJ1-1 TRBV5-1 NA TGCGCCAGCAGCTTTTTGGAGGGCACTGAAGCTTTCTTT CASSFLEGTEAFF
NA TRBJ1-2 TRBV10-3 NA TGTGCCATCAGAGAAGCGGACGGGAGCCACTATGGCTACACCTTC CAIREADGSHYGYTF
few TRBJ2-1 TRBV4-1 NA TGCGCCAGCAGCCAGGTGGACATGATGATCTACAATGAGCAGTTCTTC CASSQVDMMIYNEQFF
NA TRBJ2-2 TRBV11-3 NA TGTGCCAGCAGCTCTGGGGGAACGAACACCAGGGAGCTGTTTTTT CASSSGGTNTRELFF
many TRBJ2-3 TRBV7-9 NA TGTGCCCTAACTAGAATCGATACGCAGTATTTT CALTRIDTQYF
many TRBJ2-7 TRBV6-6 NA TGTGCCAGCAGTTACACGATCCCGGGCAGGAGAGAGGGCGAGCAGTACTTC CASSYTIPGRREGEQYF
many TRBJ2-1 TRBV7-2 NA TGTGCCAGCAGCTTAGGTTATGACAATGAGCAGTTCTTC CASSLGYDNEQFF
NA TRBJ1-1 TRBV28 TRBD1 TGTGCCAGCAGTCGGGACAGGAGTGACGCTTTCTTT CASSRDRSDAFF
NA TRBJ2-6 TRBV27 TRBD1 TGTGCCAGCACCGGAGGGGACAGGGCTGGGGCCAACGTCCTGACTTTC CASTGGDRAGANVLTF
many TRBJ2-7 TRBV7-9 TRBD2 TGTGCCAGCACCGACTCCGGTTACAGAGCGGGAGTGGCCTACGAGCAGTACTTC CASTDSGYRAGVAYEQYF
NA TRBJ1-2 TRBV6-5 NA TGTGCCAGCAGTTCCCAGGACCTTGCCTTC CASSSQDLAF
NA TRBJ2-7 TRBV20-1 TRBD1 TGCAGTGCTAGAGATCGTGGGACAGGGGTCAACTACGAGCAGTACTTC CSARDRGTGVNYEQYF
many TRBJ2-1 TRBV20-1 TRBD2 TGCAGTGCTAGAGTTCCTAGCGGGGGGCCCGAGCAGTTCTTC CSARVPSGGPEQFF
few TRBJ1-1 TRBV9 TRBD1 TGTGCCAGCAGCGTAGAGGGGGCGGAAATATATGGAACTGAAGCTTTCTTT CASSVEGAEIYGTEAFF
NA TRBJ2-5 TRBV6-2/TRBV6-3 NA TGTGCCAGCAGTTACTCAAGAGAGACCCAGTACTTC CASSYSRETQYF
many TRBJ2-1 TRBV2 NA TGTGCCAGCAGGGCCGACCTTGACTACAATGAGCAGTTCTTC CASRADLDYNEQFF
few TRBJ2-7 TRBV18 NA TGTGCCAGCTCACCAGGGGACGGCTACGAGCAGTACTTC CASSPGDGYEQYF
NA TRBJ1-1 TRBV6-1 NA TGTGCCAGCACCAAAAGGAGGGGAGTGCGGGATCACATGAACACTGAAGCTTTCTTT CASTKRRGVRDHMNTEAFF
few TRBJ1-2 TRBV6-1 NA TGTGCCAGCAGTGAGCCACCAAACTATGGCTACACCTTC CASSEPPNYGYTF
many TRBJ2-7 TRBV27 NA TGTGCCAGCAGTTTAATGGAGGCAGGGCCCGAGCAGTACTTC CASSLMEAGPEQYF
many TRBJ1-1 TRBV29-1 NA TGCAGCGCTCCGGGGAACACTGAAGCTTTCTTT CSAPGNTEAFF
few TRBJ2-3 TRBV6-5 NA TGTGCCAGCAGTTACGGCGGCTACGGAGATACGCAGTATTTT CASSYGGYGDTQYF
NA TRBJ1-2 TRBV4-1 NA TGCGCCAGCAGCCATCCTTATACAGGATACTATGGCTACACCTTC CASSHPYTGYYGYTF
many TRBJ1-5 TRBV28 TRBD1 TGTGCCAGCAGCACGGACAGGGATAGCAATCAGCCCCAGCATTTT CASSTDRDSNQPQHF